Listed below are T cell receptor beta chains from one sample, sequenced in a study of T cells in Graves' hyperthyroidism and ophthalmopathy. TCRdb used MiXCR to reprocess the multiplex PCR reads, holding one entry per CDR3 protein. Here the sample spans a few hundred thousand distinct CDR3 sequences, roughly a fifth being singletons. The sequencing sample was made of blood. The receptor source for this set is a woman aged 45-59 years with Graves' hyperthyroidism. Each CDR3 is given with its conserved first and last residue. The order of the fields is D gene, clone size, J gene, V gene, CDR3 protein, CDR3 DNA. The D gene is left open where the match is weak. Not every row has a clone size; where given, it reads once, few, many or a size class.

>TRBD2|many|TRBJ2-1|TRBV3-1
CASSDDSSGSGEQFF
TGTGCCAGCAGCGATGACTCTAGCGGGTCGGGTGAGCAGTTCTTC
>NA|NA|TRBJ2-7|TRBV9
CASSVEGSSYEQYF
TGTGCCAGCAGCGTAGAGGGCAGCTCCTACGAGCAGTACTTC
>NA|many|TRBJ2-3|TRBV5-5
CASSPGPGGTDTQYF
TGTGCCAGCAGCCCTGGACCAGGGGGGACAGATACGCAGTATTTT
>NA|NA|TRBJ2-2|TRBV6-1
CASSVEGPNTGELFF
TGTGCCAGCAGTGTAGAGGGGCCTAACACCGGGGAGCTGTTTTTT
>NA|many|TRBJ1-1|TRBV2
CASSRLRDTEAFF
TGTGCCAGCAGTCGCCTCAGGGACACTGAAGCTTTCTTT
>NA|many|TRBJ2-7|TRBV6-1
CASSERVGTEQYF
TGTGCCAGCAGTGAAAGAGTCGGGACCGAGCAGTACTTC
>NA|many|TRBJ2-3|TRBV28
CASSFWGDGDTQYF
TGTGCCAGCAGTTTCTGGGGGGACGGGGATACGCAGTATTTT
>TRBD1|few|TRBJ2-1|TRBV28
CASRYKAGGAYNEQFF
TGTGCCAGCAGATACAAGGCAGGGGGCGCCTACAATGAGCAGTTCTTC
>NA|few|TRBJ1-5|TRBV5-1
CTSSLAGASNQPQHF
TGCACCAGCAGCTTGGCAGGGGCTAGCAATCAGCCCCAGCATTTT
>NA|NA|TRBJ1-5|TRBV12-3/TRBV12-4
CASSLGPYLGADNSNQPQHF
TGTGCCAGCAGTTTGGGTCCTTACCTCGGGGCCGATAATAGCAATCAGCCCCAGCATTTT